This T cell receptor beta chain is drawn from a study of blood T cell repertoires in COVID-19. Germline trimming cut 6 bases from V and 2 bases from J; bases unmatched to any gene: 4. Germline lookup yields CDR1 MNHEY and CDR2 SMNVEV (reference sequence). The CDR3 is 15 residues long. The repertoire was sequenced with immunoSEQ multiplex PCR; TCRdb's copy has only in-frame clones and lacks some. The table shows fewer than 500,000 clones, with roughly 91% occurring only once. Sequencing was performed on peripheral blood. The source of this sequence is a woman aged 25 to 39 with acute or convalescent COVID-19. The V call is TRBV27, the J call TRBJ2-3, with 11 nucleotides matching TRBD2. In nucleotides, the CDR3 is TGTGCCAGCAGACGACTAGCGGGGTACACAGATACGCAGTATTTT. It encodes CASRRLAGYTDTQYF.